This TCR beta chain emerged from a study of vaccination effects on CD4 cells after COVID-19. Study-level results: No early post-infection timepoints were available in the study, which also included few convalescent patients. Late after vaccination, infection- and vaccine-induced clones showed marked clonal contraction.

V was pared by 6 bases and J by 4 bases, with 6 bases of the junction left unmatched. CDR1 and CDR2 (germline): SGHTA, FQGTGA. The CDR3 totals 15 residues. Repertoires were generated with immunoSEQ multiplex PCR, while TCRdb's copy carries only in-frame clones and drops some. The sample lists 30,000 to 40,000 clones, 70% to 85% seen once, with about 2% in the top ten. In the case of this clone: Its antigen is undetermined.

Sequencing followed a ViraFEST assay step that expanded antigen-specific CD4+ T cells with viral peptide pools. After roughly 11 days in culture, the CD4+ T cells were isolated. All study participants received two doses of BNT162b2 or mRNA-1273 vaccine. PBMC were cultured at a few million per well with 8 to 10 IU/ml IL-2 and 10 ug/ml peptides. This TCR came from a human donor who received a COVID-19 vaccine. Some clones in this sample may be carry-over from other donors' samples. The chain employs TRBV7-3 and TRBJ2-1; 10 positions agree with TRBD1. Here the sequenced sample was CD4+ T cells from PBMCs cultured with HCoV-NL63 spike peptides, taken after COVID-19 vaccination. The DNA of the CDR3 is TGTGCCAGCAGACCGACAGGGGGCTGGTACAATGAGCAGTTCTTC. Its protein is CASRPTGGWYNEQFF.